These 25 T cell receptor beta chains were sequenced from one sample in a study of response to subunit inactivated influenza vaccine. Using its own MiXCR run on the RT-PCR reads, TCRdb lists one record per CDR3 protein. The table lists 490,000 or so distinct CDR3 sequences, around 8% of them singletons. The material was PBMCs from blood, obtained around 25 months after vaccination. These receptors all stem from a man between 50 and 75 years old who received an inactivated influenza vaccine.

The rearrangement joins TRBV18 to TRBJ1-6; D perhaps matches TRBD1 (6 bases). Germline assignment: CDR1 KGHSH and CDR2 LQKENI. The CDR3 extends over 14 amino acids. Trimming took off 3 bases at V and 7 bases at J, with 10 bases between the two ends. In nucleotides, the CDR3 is TGTGCCAGCTCACCGGACAGCGCCAATTCACCCCTCCACTTT. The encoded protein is CASSPDSANSPLHF.

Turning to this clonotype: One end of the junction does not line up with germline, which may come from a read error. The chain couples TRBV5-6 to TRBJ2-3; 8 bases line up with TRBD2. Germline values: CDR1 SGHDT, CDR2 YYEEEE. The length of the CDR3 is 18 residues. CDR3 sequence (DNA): TGTGCCATCAGCCCCCTTGGTCTTAGCGGGGATGGGACAGATACGCAGTATTTT. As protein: CAISPLGLSGDGTDTQYF.

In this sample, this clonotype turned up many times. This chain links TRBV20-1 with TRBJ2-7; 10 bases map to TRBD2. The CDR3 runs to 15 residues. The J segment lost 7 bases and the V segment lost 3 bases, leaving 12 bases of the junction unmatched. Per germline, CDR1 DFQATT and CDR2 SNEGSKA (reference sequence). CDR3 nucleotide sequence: TGCAGTGCTAGGATGGTCTCAGCGGGAGGGCCGGAGCAGTACTTC. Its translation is CSARMVSAGGPEQYF.

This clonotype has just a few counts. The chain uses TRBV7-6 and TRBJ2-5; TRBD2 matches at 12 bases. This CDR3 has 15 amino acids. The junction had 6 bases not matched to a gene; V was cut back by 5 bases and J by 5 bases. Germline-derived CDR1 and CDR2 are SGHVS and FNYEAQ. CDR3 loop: CASSRPSGGVETQYF. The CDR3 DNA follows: TGTGCCAGCAGCCGTCCTAGCGGGGGGGTGGAGACCCAGTACTTC.

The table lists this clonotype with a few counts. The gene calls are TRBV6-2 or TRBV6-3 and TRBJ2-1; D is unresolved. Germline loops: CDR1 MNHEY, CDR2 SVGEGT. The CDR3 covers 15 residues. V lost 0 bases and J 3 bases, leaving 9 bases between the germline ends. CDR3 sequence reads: CASSYSNWGYNEQFF. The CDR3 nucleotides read TGTGCCAGCAGTTACTCGAACTGGGGCTACAATGAGCAGTTCTTC.

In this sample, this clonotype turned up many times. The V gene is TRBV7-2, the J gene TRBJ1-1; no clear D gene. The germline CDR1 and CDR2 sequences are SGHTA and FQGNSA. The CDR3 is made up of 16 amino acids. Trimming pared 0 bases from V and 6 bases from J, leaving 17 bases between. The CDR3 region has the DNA TGTGCCAGCAGCTTAGCGAGACAAGGATTATGGTCTGAAGCTTTCTTT. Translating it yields CASSLARQGLWSEAFF.

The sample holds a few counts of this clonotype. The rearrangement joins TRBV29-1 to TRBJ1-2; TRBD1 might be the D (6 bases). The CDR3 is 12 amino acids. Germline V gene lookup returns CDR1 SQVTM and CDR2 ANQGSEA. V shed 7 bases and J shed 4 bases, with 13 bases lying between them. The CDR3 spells CSANRDPYGYTF. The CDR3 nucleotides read TGCAGCGCCAACAGGGACCCCTATGGCTACACCTTC.

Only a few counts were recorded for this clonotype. The CDR3 DNA follows: TGTGCCAGCAGCTTACTTCAGGGGGCGTATGAGCAGTTCTTC. It is translated as CASSLLQGAYEQFF. The rearrangement uses TRBV7-2 and TRBJ2-1, with TRBD1 matching 8 bases. The J segment lost 8 bases and the V segment lost 2 bases, leaving 5 bases of the junction unmatched. Germline values: CDR1 SGHTA, CDR2 FQGNSA. CDR3 length equals 14 residues.

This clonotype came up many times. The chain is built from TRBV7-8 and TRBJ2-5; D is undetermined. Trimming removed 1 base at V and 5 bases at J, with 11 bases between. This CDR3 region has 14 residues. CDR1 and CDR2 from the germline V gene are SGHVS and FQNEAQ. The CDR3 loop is CASSLVLEVETQYF. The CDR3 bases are TGTGCCAGCAGCTTAGTCCTAGAGGTGGAGACCCAGTACTTC.

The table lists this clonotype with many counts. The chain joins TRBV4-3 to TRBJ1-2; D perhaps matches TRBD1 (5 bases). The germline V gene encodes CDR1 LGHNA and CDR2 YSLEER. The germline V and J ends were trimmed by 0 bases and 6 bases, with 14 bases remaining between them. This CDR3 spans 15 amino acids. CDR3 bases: TGCGCCAGCAGCCAAGAAAGCAGCGGGGGTGATGGCTACACCTTC. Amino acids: CASSQESSGGDGYTF.

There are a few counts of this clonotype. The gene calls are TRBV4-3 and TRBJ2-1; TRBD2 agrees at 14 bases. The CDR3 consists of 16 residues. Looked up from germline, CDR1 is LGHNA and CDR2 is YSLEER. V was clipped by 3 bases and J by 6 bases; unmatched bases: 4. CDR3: CASSHRLAGGSNEQFF. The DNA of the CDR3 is TGCGCCAGCAGCCATCGACTAGCGGGGGGGAGCAATGAGCAGTTCTTC.

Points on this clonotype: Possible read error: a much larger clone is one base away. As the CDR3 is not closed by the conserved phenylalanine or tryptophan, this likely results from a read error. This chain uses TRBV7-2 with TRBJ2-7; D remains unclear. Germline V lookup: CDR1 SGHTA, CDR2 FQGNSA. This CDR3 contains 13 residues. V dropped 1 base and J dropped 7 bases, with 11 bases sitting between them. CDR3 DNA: TGTGCCAGCAGCTTAGTCCAAAGGCGGGAGCAGTACCTC. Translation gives CASSLVQRREQYL.

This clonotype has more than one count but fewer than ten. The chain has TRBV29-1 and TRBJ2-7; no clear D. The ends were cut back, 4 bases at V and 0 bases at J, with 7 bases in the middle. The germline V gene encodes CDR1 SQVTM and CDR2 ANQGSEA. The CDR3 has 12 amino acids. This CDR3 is CSVGPYSYEQYF. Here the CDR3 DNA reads TGCAGCGTTGGTCCCTACTCCTACGAGCAGTACTTC.

Here the CDR3 DNA reads TGCAGCGTGGATAAATCCGACATGGGCTATGGCTACACCTTC. Translating it yields CSVDKSDMGYGYTF. This sequence joins TRBV29-1 and TRBJ1-2; unclear D gene. The CDR3 has 14 amino acids. Per germline, CDR1 SQVTM and CDR2 ANQGSEA. With 6 bases removed from V and 4 bases from J, the gap between germline ends came to 18 bases.

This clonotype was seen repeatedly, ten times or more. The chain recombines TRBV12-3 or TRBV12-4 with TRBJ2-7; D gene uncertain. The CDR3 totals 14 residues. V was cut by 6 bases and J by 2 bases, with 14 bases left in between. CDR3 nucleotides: TGTGCCAGCAGGCCCGAAGCAGAGACCTACGAGCAGTACTTC. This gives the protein CASRPEAETYEQYF.

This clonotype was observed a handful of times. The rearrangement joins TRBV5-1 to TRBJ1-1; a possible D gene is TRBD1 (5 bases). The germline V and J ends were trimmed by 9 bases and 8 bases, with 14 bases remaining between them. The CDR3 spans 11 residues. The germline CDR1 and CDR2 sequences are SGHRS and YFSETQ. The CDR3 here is CATSFGGEAFF. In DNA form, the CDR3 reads TGCGCCACTTCCTTCGGGGGGGAAGCTTTCTTT.

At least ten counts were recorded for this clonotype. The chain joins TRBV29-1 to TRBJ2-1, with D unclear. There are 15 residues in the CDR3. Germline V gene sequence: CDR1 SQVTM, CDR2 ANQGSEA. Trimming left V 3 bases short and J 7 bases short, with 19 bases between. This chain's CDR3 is CSVEGSGAKLNEQFF. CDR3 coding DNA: TGCAGCGTTGAGGGCTCGGGCGCCAAACTTAATGAGCAGTTCTTC.

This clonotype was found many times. CDR3 bases: TGCAGTGCTAGAGAGACTAGCCAGGCGCAGTATTTT. This translates into CSARETSQAQYF. The chain has TRBV20-1 and TRBJ2-3; 7 bases align to TRBD2. The CDR3 loop spans 12 amino acids. V was pared by 0 bases and J by 10 bases, with 4 bases of the junction left unmatched. Germline CDR1 and CDR2: DFQATT and SNEGSKA (reference sequence).

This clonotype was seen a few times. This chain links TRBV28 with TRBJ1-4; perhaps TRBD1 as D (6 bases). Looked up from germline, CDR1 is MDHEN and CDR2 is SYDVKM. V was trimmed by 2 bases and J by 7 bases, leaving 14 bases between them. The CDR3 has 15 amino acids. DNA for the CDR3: TGTGCCAGCAGTTTACGTGTGGGGGGCGGTGAAAAACTGTTTTTT. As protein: CASSLRVGGGEKLFF.

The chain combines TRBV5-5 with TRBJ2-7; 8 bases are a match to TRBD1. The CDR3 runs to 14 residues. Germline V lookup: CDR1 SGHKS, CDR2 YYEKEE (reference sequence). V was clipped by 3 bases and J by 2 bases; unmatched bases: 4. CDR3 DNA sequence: TGTGCCAGCAGCTGGACAGGGCTGCCCTACGAGCAGTACTTC. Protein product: CASSWTGLPYEQYF.

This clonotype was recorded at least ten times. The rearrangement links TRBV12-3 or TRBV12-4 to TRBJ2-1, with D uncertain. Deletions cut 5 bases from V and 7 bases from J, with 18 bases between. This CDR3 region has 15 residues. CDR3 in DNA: TGTGCCAGCAGTCGGGCCGACCTTGGTACAAATGAGCAGTTCTTC. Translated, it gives CASSRADLGTNEQFF.

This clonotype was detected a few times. CDR3 sequence reads: CASSRGRDRRNTEAFF. Here the CDR3 DNA reads TGTGCCAGTAGTCGCGGCCGGGACAGGAGGAACACTGAAGCTTTCTTT. The V call is TRBV19, the J call TRBJ1-1, with TRBD1 matching over 8 bases. This CDR3 region has 16 residues. With V trimmed by 5 bases and J by 1 base, 9 bases remained unmatched. From germline, CDR1 is LNHDA and CDR2 SQIVND (reference sequence).

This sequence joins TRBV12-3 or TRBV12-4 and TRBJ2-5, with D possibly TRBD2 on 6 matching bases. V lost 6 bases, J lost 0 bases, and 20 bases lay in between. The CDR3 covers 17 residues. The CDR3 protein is CASSRPGVRGHQETQYF. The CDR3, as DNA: TGTGCCAGCAGCCGCCCGGGGGTGCGGGGACACCAAGAGACCCAGTACTTC.

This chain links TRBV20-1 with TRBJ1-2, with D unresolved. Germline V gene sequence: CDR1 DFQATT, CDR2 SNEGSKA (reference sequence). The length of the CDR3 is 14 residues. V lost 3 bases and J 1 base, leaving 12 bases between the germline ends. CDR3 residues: CSARSEVFNYGYTF. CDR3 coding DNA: TGCAGTGCTAGGTCTGAGGTTTTTAACTATGGCTACACCTTC.

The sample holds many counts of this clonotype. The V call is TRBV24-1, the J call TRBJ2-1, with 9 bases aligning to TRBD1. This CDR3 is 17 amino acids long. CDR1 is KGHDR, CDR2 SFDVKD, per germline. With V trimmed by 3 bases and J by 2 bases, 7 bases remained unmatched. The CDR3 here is CATSDRVQGATYNEQFF. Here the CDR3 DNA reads TGTGCCACCAGTGATCGGGTACAGGGGGCGACCTACAATGAGCAGTTCTTC.